This T cell receptor (beta chain) derives from a study of blood T cell repertoires in COVID-19. On the study more broadly: Acute and convalescent COVID-19 specimens originated in the United States, Italy and Spain. Nucleic acid was either cDNA or gDNA, and it came from T cells, B-cell-depleted T cells, or PBMCs.

The CDR3 has 14 amino acids. Germline V gives CDR1 SGHVS, CDR2 FQNEAQ. Trimming removed 5 bases at V and 1 base at J, with 11 bases between. Authors' data handling: Estimation of nucleated cell counts was performed using reference gene primer amplification. TCRdb's table, derived via immunoSEQ multiplex PCR, lists solely in-frame clones and lacks some. D and trimming were read from the DNA, whereas the V and J calls and clone size are those reported in that table. The sample holds about 300,000 clones, nearly 90% seen once. Seattle-derived patients entered the study during active infection and were followed longitudinally.

The TCR was taken from a woman aged 25-40 years with COVID-19, enrolled during active disease. The chain is built from TRBV7-8 and TRBJ1-1; possible D gene TRBD1, 5 bases. Sequenced input: peripheral blood. In DNA form, the CDR3 reads TGTGCCAGCAGCGCGTACGACAGGAACACTGAAGCTTTCTTT. This sequence encodes CASSAYDRNTEAFF.